One sample yielded the 11 T cell receptor beta chains listed below, sequenced in a study of T-cell reconstitution after alpha-beta-depleted transplantation in children. The TCRbeta library incorporated unique molecular identifiers. Using its own MiXCR run on the PCR reads, TCRdb lists one record per CDR3 protein. The sample lists about 540,000 distinct CDR3 sequences, around 20% seen once, with 3.3% in the top ten. Sequenced material: PBMCs from the stem cell graft donor, taken from the stem cell graft. The source is a human donor who donated a stem cell graft to a child with acute lymphoblastic leukemia.

The chain carries TRBV29-1 and TRBJ2-1; TRBD2 matches at 16 bases. The CDR3 runs to 19 residues. V dropped 4 bases and J dropped 3; count of bases not matched to a gene: 12. Germline loops: CDR1 SQVTM, CDR2 ANQGSEA. The DNA of the CDR3 is TGCAGCGTTGGGGGACTAGCGGGAGGGACCAGGTCTGTCTACAATGAGCAGTTCTTC. This codes for CSVGGLAGGTRSVYNEQFF.

J is TRBJ2-1 and V is TRBV19; TRBD2 matches 10 bases. CDR1 and CDR2 (germline): LNHDA, SQIVND (reference sequence). The CDR3 extends over 14 amino acids. V lost 10 bases, J lost 7 bases, and 10 bases stayed unmatched. The CDR3, as DNA: TGTGCCACCGGTTCTAGCGGGAGTATGAATGAGCAGTTCTTC. Protein: CATGSSGSMNEQFF.

The chain couples TRBV11-1 to TRBJ2-6; the D call may be TRBD1 or TRBD2 (5 bases each). CDR1 is SGHAT, CDR2 FQDESV, per germline (reference sequence). V was cut by 3 bases and J by 2 bases, with 17 bases left in between. This CDR3 comprises 18 residues. As DNA, the CDR3 is TGTGCCAGCAGCTTGTCGCTTCCCAGGGAGCCTGGGGCCAACGTCCTGACTTTC. As protein: CASSLSLPREPGANVLTF.

This chain links TRBV7-2 with TRBJ2-2; D might be TRBD1 (5 bases). Looked up from germline, CDR1 is SGHTA and CDR2 is FQGNSA. This CDR3 is 16 amino acids long. Trimming took 2 bases from V and 7 from J, leaving 17 bases between them. The CDR3 nucleotides are TGTGCCAGCAGCTTAACCGGCAGGGCCCAAGGCGGGGAGCTGTTTTTT. Its protein product is CASSLTGRAQGGELFF.

The V gene is TRBV29-1, the J gene TRBJ1-1; the match to TRBD1 covers 8 bases. CDR1 is SQVTM, CDR2 ANQGSEA, per germline. J was trimmed by 1 base and V by 7 bases; bases with no gene match: 5. The CDR3 covers 13 residues. Written as DNA, the CDR3 is TGCAGCGGGAAGGGACAGGCGAACACTGAAGCTTTCTTT. Encoded protein: CSGKGQANTEAFF.

This clonotype showed up just a few times. The chain carries TRBV14 and TRBJ2-1; 8 nucleotides agree with TRBD2. J was trimmed by 5 bases and V by 0 bases; bases with no gene match: 9. Germline CDR1 reads SGHDN; CDR2 reads FVKESK. CDR3 length equals 17 residues. CDR3 sequence: CASSQDWREASDNEQFF. Here the CDR3 DNA reads TGTGCCAGCAGCCAAGATTGGCGGGAGGCCTCGGACAATGAGCAGTTCTTC.

This clonotype was seen a handful of times. This chain links TRBV20-1 with TRBJ2-3; perhaps TRBD2 as D (6 bases). Per germline, CDR1 DFQATT and CDR2 SNEGSKA (reference sequence). V shed 3 bases and J shed 1 base, with 11 bases lying between them. CDR3 length: 14 residues. CDR3 coding DNA: TGCAGTGCTAGGGTGGAGGGCCGCACAGATACGCAGTATTTT. The encoded protein is CSARVEGRTDTQYF.

This clonotype was detected only a few times. V and J are TRBV5-1 and TRBJ2-7, with TRBD1 identical over 10 bases. The germline V gene has CDR1 SGHRS and CDR2 YFSETQ. CDR3 length equals 16 residues. Germline trimming cut 4 bases from V and 5 bases from J; bases unmatched to any gene: 12. CDR3 DNA: TGCGCCAGCAGCCCACTTCAACCGGGACAGGGGAACGAGCAGTACTTC. It translates to CASSPLQPGQGNEQYF.

The J gene is TRBJ2-3, the V gene TRBV5-5; TRBD1 might be the D (5 bases). Trimming cost V 3 bases and J 6 bases, with 20 bases left between them. The CDR3 extends over 16 amino acids. The V gene's germline CDR1 is SGHKS and CDR2 YYEKEE (reference sequence). The CDR3 region is CASSYSQGGVVDTQYF. In nucleotides, the CDR3 is TGTGCCAGCAGCTATTCCCAGGGTGGAGTTGTGGATACGCAGTATTTT.

This clonotype was seen a few times. The rearrangement joins TRBV12-3 or TRBV12-4 to TRBJ1-2; D gene uncertain. CDR3 length: 10 residues. V dropped 9 bases and J dropped 8 bases, with 10 bases sitting between them. CDR3 nucleotides: TGTGCCAGTGCCCTGGGCGGCTACACCTTC. Translating gives CASALGGYTF.

This clonotype showed up just a few times. The CDR3 DNA reads as TGTGCCACCAGCAGATTGGCTAGCGGGAGGCGAAGCTCCTACGAGCAGTACTTC. This gives the protein CATSRLASGRRSSYEQYF. The V call is TRBV15, the J call TRBJ2-7; 11 bases fit TRBD2. The germline V gene encodes CDR1 LNHNV and CDR2 YYDKDF (reference sequence). V was clipped by 2 bases and J by 0 bases; unmatched bases: 9. The CDR3 loop spans 18 amino acids.